The 13 T cell receptor beta chains below all came from one sample that was sequenced in a study of OX40 agonist ivuxolimab in advanced cancers. Libraries were built with the immunoSEQ multiplex PCR assay. The immuneACCESS repertoire file appears here via TCRdb, limited to in-frame rearrangements. These files lack a portion of the clones; in checked studies, under half of the deficit traces to unresolved V genes, and the cause of the others is not known. This sample gives 60,000 or so clones in total; over 70% of them show up just once. About 1.9% of the sample is held by the ten biggest clonotypes. The material was CD4+ or CD8+ T cells sorted from blood, obtained in a trial of the OX40 agonist ivuxolimab. These receptor sequences come from an adult with an advanced solid tumor such as melanoma, head and neck, liver or kidney cancer.

This chain uses TRBV7-2 with TRBJ2-5; D not certain. The CDR3 has 14 amino acids. V lost 5 bases, J lost 4 bases, and 14 bases lay in between. Germline CDR1 SGHTA, CDR2 FQGNSA. CDR3 protein: CASSPMHSSETQYF. DNA for the CDR3: TGTGCCAGCAGCCCTATGCACAGCTCAGAGACCCAGTACTTC.

This rearrangement joins TRBV5-1 to TRBJ1-1; the match to TRBD1 covers 9 bases. The junction had 7 bases not matched to a gene; V was cut back by 4 bases and J by 0 bases. Germline-derived CDR1 and CDR2 are SGHRS and YFSETQ. The CDR3 runs to 16 residues. CDR3 amino acids: CASSPTGGAVNTEAFF. CDR3 nucleotide sequence: TGCGCCAGCAGCCCCACAGGGGGCGCGGTGAACACTGAAGCTTTCTTT.

The V gene is TRBV25-1, the J gene TRBJ2-1, with TRBD2 matching over 7 bases. Germline-derived CDR1 and CDR2 are MGHDK and SYGVNS. This CDR3 spans 16 amino acids. V dropped 4 bases and J dropped 5; count of bases not matched to a gene: 11. The chain's CDR3 is CASSGFPGGFDNEQFF. The CDR3 nucleotides are TGTGCCAGCAGTGGCTTTCCGGGGGGTTTCGACAATGAGCAGTTCTTC.

This clone has only one observation. V usage is TRBV18 and J usage is TRBJ1-5; no clear D gene. CDR3 length: 13 amino acids. Germline values: CDR1 KGHSH, CDR2 LQKENI. V gave up 11 bases and J gave up 5 bases, with 16 bases separating them. CDR3 sequence (DNA): TGTGCCTCCACATCGTCAGCAGATCAGCCCCAGCATTTT. Its translation is CASTSSADQPQHF.

The chain joins TRBV27 to TRBJ2-1; 11 positions match TRBD2. The CDR3 loop spans 16 amino acids. V was clipped by 4 bases and J by 4 bases; unmatched bases: 6. Germline V lookup: CDR1 MNHEY, CDR2 SMNVEV (reference sequence). The CDR3 spells CASSSYTSGGYNEQFF. CDR3 DNA sequence: TGTGCCAGCAGTTCCTATACTAGCGGGGGTTACAATGAGCAGTTCTTC.

This clone appeared once. The V and J genes are TRBV5-8 and TRBJ2-5; a weak D match, TRBD1 (5 bases). The CDR3 totals 13 residues. V was trimmed by 0 bases and J by 4 bases, leaving 7 bases between them. Germline CDR1 SGHTS, CDR2 YDEGEE. The CDR3 DNA follows: TGTGCCAGCAGCTTGGGAGACAGAGAGACCCAGTACTTC. It translates to CASSLGDRETQYF.

The chain couples TRBV5-1 to TRBJ1-1; D remains unclear. The CDR3 is 16 residues long. Looked up from germline, CDR1 is SGHRS and CDR2 is YFSETQ. V lost 0 bases and J lost 3, with 15 bases in between. CDR3 in DNA: TGCGCCAGCAGCTTGGTAAAGTGGCAGCTATACACTGAAGCTTTCTTT. The encoded protein is CASSLVKWQLYTEAFF.

This chain joins TRBV4-2 and TRBJ1-2, with D possibly being TRBD1 (5 bases). CDR1 is LGHNA and CDR2 is YNFKEQ in the germline V gene. This CDR3 is built from 13 residues. V lost 3 bases and J lost 6, with 11 bases in between. CDR3 sequence (DNA): TGTGCCAGCAGCCAGGGACTGGTGGATGGCTACACCTTC. Translated: CASSQGLVDGYTF.

J is TRBJ2-5 and V is TRBV19; TRBD1 is a possible D gene (6 bases). Trimming removed 10 bases from V and 4 bases from J, with 13 bases in between. The CDR3 covers 12 residues. From germline, CDR1 is LNHDA and CDR2 SQIVND (reference sequence). The CDR3 protein is CATGTNRETQYF. The CDR3 nucleotides are TGTGCCACCGGGACAAACCGAGAGACCCAGTACTTC. Using reference TRBV19 and TRBJ2-5 for the parts outside the CDR3, the full variable domain is DGGITQSPKYLFRKEGQNVTLSCEQNLNHDAMYWYRQDPGQGLRLIYYSQIVNDFQKGDIAEGYSVSREKKESFPLTVTSAQKNPTAFYLCATGTNRETQYFGPGTRLLVL.

V is TRBV7-9 and J is TRBJ1-2; D remains unclear. CDR3 size: 14 residues. Germline V lookup: CDR1 SEHNR, CDR2 FQNEAQ (reference sequence). V lost 4 bases, J lost 8 bases, and 17 bases lay in between. The CDR3 is CASSSSPGSRGYTF. CDR3 coding DNA: TGTGCCAGCAGCTCGTCTCCGGGGAGCCGGGGCTACACCTTC.

This chain links TRBV6-1 with TRBJ1-4, with TRBD1 matching 8 bases. The CDR3 contains 15 residues. CDR1 is MNHNS, CDR2 SASEGT, per germline. V lost 2 bases and J lost 8; bases outside the gene matches: 7. The CDR3 region has the DNA TGTGCCAGCAGTGAATGGGGGACAGGAGGGGAAAAACTGTTTTTT. Translated: CASSEWGTGGEKLFF.

The chain has TRBV5-1 and TRBJ1-5; D remains ambiguous. The V gene lost 4 bases and the J gene lost 3 bases, with 14 bases spanning the gap. Germline-derived CDR1 and CDR2 are SGHRS and YFSETQ. This CDR3 is 15 amino acids long. CDR3 amino acids: CASSPTDTTNQPQHF. In DNA, the CDR3 is TGCGCCAGCAGCCCTACCGACACGACCAATCAGCCCCAGCATTTT.

The chain employs TRBV9 and TRBJ2-2; 11 bases align to TRBD2. Germline V lookup: CDR1 SGDLS, CDR2 YYNGEE. V lost 0 bases and J lost 7; bases outside the gene matches: 2. The CDR3 length is 15 residues. The CDR3 spells CASSVELAGGGELFF. DNA for the CDR3: TGTGCCAGCAGCGTAGAGCTAGCGGGGGGCGGGGAGCTGTTTTTT.